This T cell receptor beta chain stems from a study of Ad26.COV2.S vaccination and SARS-CoV-2 variants. Study overall: The COV1001 Ad26.COV2.S trial arm included the donor.

Assay: immunoSEQ multiplex PCR; the TCRdb copy retains only in-frame clones and omits some. The table lists about 390,000 clones, around 92% of them singletons. Study observations and caveats: Compared with placebo recipients, vaccine recipients had higher spike-specific TCR breadth. Quantification of TCR breadth and depth may have yielded underestimates of total T cell responses. Reportedly, spike-specific CD8+ and CD4+ T cell responses achieved substantial breadth once vaccination had taken place.

A remark on this clone: Its antigen is unidentified. Distinct nucleotide sequences in the sample also encode this CDR3.

Treatment described: 15 to 20 received Ad26.COV2.S at low or high dose, single or two shots; about five received placebo; per-sample allocation not given. Each sample was drawn 63 days after the first injection (of vaccine or placebo). Specimen: peripheral blood, collected in a trial of Ad26.COV2.S vaccine versus placebo. The receptor was derived from a person aged 18-60 years who received the Ad26.COV2.S COVID-19 vaccine or a placebo.

For the CDR3, the DNA is TGTGCCAGCAGCTTGCGGGGGGCATATGAGCAGTACTTC. Translation: CASSLRGAYEQYF. The chain joins TRBV5-6 to TRBJ2-7, with D maybe TRBD2 (7 bases). The V end lost 1 base, the J end lost 7 bases, and 12 bases lay between the germline ends. Germline lookup yields CDR1 SGHDT and CDR2 YYEEEE. The CDR3 has 13 amino acids.